The present entry profiles one TCR beta chain with its context. Its specificity is not known. This clone may be a read error of a much larger clone one base away. V lost 3 bases to trimming and J lost 2 bases, with 8 bases between them. The CDR3 covers 14 residues. The researchers obtained blood RNA from unsorted whole blood and also extracted germline DNA. This specimen comes from a study of tumor-infiltrating lymphocytes in primary liver carcinoma. Findings of the study overall: Comparison of CD4+ and CD8+ repertoires was precluded by bulk unsorted samples.

A primer in the constant region served to generate TCR beta cDNA from around 500 ng of total RNA. Generation of the TCR beta libraries relied on three nested multiplex PCR rounds using slightly modified ARM-PCR. TRBV1-TRBV30 forward primers and a C-beta reverse primer were used in the first two PCR rounds, which each ran for nine to ten cycles. TCRdb passed the multiplex PCR reads through MiXCR, listing each CDR3 protein once. The profile shows over 250,000 distinct CDR3 sequences, roughly three fifths of them singletons. V is TRBV12-3 or TRBV12-4 and J is TRBJ1-5, with D perhaps matching TRBD1 (5 bases). Input material: peripheral blood. The clonotype was recovered from a woman aged 25-40 years with primary liver carcinoma and hepatitis B virus infection. CDR3 DNA sequence: TGTGCCAGCAGTTTCCCGGGGGGCAATCAGCCCCAGCATTTT. This sequence encodes CASSFPGGNQPQHF.